A selection of T cell receptor beta chains follows, all from one sample in a study of cytomegalovirus exposure and HLA in healthy donors. Assay: immunoSEQ multiplex PCR; the TCRdb copy retains only in-frame clones and omits some. The top ten clones hold about 11% of a sample with approximately 230,000 clones, over 75% of them seen once. The source material was PBMCs. These receptors came from a man aged 18-30 years in good health and CMV-seropositive. Each CDR3 is given without its conserved first and last residue.

CDR3	J	V
ASWRTLAGDRWGKNIQY	TRBJ2-4	TRBV2
ASSLQGGGLQETQY	TRBJ2-5	TRBV7-7
ASSQATAGSYEQY	TRBJ2-7	TRBV4-1
ASSVRGYGYT	TRBJ1-2	TRBV28
ASSLRREGPYEQY	TRBJ2-7	TRBV5-1
ASSLDRNEAF	TRBJ1-1	TRBV7-9
ASSLGPRRYTGELF	TRBJ2-2	TRBV7-2
ASSHNEQF	TRBJ2-1	TRBV28
ASRLVVGCYEQY	TRBJ2-7	TRBV12-2
ASSRTGLAGDYEQY	TRBJ2-7	TRBV4-1
SGRTGGETQY	TRBJ2-5	TRBV29-1
ASSEGPSGVYNEQF	TRBJ2-1	TRBV2
ASSQVASPDNEQF	TRBJ2-1	TRBV4-2
ASSINRGTGETQY	TRBJ2-5	TRBV27
SVEDPSGRASEQF	TRBJ2-1	TRBV29-1
ASSLVAQGPNEQF	TRBJ2-1	TRBV11-2
ASSLGSGSDRQETQY	TRBJ2-5	TRBV11-3
ASSPRDRAEAF	TRBJ1-1	TRBV9
ASSLLGSTYNEQF	TRBJ2-1	TRBV27
ASSLDRVYEQY	TRBJ2-7	TRBV11-2
ASSLSGRDEQY	TRBJ2-7	TRBV27
ASSFFGDSRTDTQY	TRBJ2-3	TRBV28
ASSLTGDDGYT	TRBJ1-2	TRBV7-9
ASSLGRESWGNQPQH	TRBJ1-5	TRBV28
ASSGDRGLIGETQY	TRBJ2-5	TRBV25-1
ASSSGSGDEQF	TRBJ2-1	TRBV5-1
ASSIWLGDTQY	TRBJ2-3	TRBV19
ASRGEPNEQF	TRBJ2-1	TRBV7-6
ASSVGSSTYEQY	TRBJ2-7	TRBV9
AWSPRQNGELF	TRBJ2-2	TRBV30
SVEETGLDEQF	TRBJ2-1	TRBV29-1
SVGDRGMNTIY	TRBJ1-3	TRBV29-1
ASSSTGTGEETQY	TRBJ2-5	TRBV5-1
AWSPGRGRDYGYT	TRBJ1-2	TRBV30
ASSLAPRTGITGELF	TRBJ2-2	TRBV7-9
ASSPLLPGPGELF	TRBJ2-2	TRBV6-5
ASSLEGARFYEQY	TRBJ2-7	TRBV5-4
ASSPTANYGYT	TRBJ1-2	TRBV5-8
ASSEYLGAGTEAF	TRBJ1-1	TRBV25-1
AGRRGLTDTQY	TRBJ2-3	TRBV7-8
ASTINTEAF	TRBJ1-1	TRBV7-2
ASSAKPPGLAGNEQY	TRBJ2-7	TRBV27
ASSGRDRGPNTGELF	TRBJ2-2	TRBV9
ASSLGGPLNNEQF	TRBJ2-1	TRBV27
ASSYDRSSYNEQF	TRBJ2-1	TRBV6-5
ASSLGQGITDTQY	TRBJ2-3	TRBV5-1
ASRKDATNEKLF	TRBJ1-4	TRBV6-5
ASSLGDAGAETQY	TRBJ2-5	TRBV11-3
ASSLLAGVGNEQF	TRBJ2-1	TRBV7-3
ASSLGGLQETQY	TRBJ2-5	TRBV7-9
SVEEPGLASPDTQY	TRBJ2-3	TRBV29-1
ASSLVGTSGYEQY	TRBJ2-7	TRBV5-4
SARIIRGSSYEQY	TRBJ2-7	TRBV29-1